This is a list of T cell receptor beta chains from one sample in a study of cytomegalovirus exposure and HLA in healthy donors. The method was immunoSEQ multiplex PCR; TCRdb's version includes in-frame clones alone and lacks a portion of them. The data show some 190,000 clones, roughly 76% seen once. Specimen: PBMCs. All receptors come from a woman in her 30s in good health and CMV-seropositive. CDR3s include the opening cysteine and the closing phenylalanine or tryptophan. The D gene is left open where the match is weak. A row's size may be missing; if present it is once, few, many or a size class.

TRBJ2-2	TRBV19	TRBD2	15	.	CASSIGGRATGELFF	TGTGCCAGTAGTATCGGGGGGAGGGCCACCGGGGAGCTGTTTTTT
TRBJ2-7	TRBV27	.	15	.	CASSTTPGAPYEQYF	TGTGCCAGCAGTACTACCCCAGGGGCCCCCTACGAGCAGTACTTC
TRBJ2-5	TRBV7-2	TRBD2	15	.	CASSLSGGARETQYF	TGTGCCAGCAGCCTTAGCGGGGGGGCGCGTGAGACCCAGTACTTC
TRBJ1-5	TRBV6-6	.	14	.	CASSSPGGNQPQHF	TGTGCCAGCAGTAGCCCCGGGGGAAATCAGCCCCAGCATTTT
TRBJ2-2	TRBV19	TRBD1	14	.	CASNRDRYTGELFF	TGTGCCAGTAACCGGGACAGATACACCGGGGAGCTGTTTTTT
TRBJ1-1	TRBV27	.	15	.	CASSITSGKNTEAFF	TGTGCCAGCAGTATAACATCCGGGAAGAACACTGAAGCTTTCTTT
TRBJ1-1	TRBV27	.	16	.	CASSFLKLGLGTEAFF	TGTGCCAGCAGTTTCCTCAAGCTGGGGCTGGGAACTGAAGCTTTCTTT
TRBJ2-2	TRBV7-2	TRBD2	17	.	CASRARLAGANTGELFF	TGTGCCAGCAGGGCCAGACTAGCGGGAGCGAACACCGGGGAGCTGTTTTTT
TRBJ2-1	TRBV19	.	12	.	CASSTGSVRQFF	TGTGCCAGTAGTACGGGATCGGTTAGGCAGTTCTTC
TRBJ2-7	TRBV29-1	TRBD2	14	.	CSVEDLWQGGLQYF	TGCAGCGTTGAAGATCTGTGGCAGGGAGGGCTGCAGTACTTC
TRBJ1-4	TRBV5-1	TRBD1	13	once	CASSTTGREKLFF	TGCGCCAGCAGCACGACAGGGCGGGAAAAACTGTTTTTT
TRBJ2-1	TRBV27	TRBD2	17	once	CASSPVTRGDLYNEQFF	TGTGCCAGCAGTCCCGTTACCCGGGGGGACTTATACAATGAGCAGTTCTTC
TRBJ2-7	TRBV9	TRBD1	15	.	CASSLRDRGPYEQYF	TGTGCCAGCAGCCTTCGGGACAGGGGCCCCTACGAGCAGTACTTC
TRBJ1-1	TRBV6-5	TRBD1	14	.	CASSYSRQGFRAFF	TGTGCCAGCAGTTACTCGAGACAGGGGTTTCGAGCTTTCTTT
TRBJ1-2	TRBV25-1	.	15	.	CASSKGNPGFPGYTF	TGTGCCAGCAGTAAGGGGAACCCAGGATTCCCTGGCTACACCTTC
TRBJ2-5	TRBV28	TRBD2	15	.	CASSFGGLYQETQYF	TGTGCCAGCAGTTTCGGGGGACTATACCAAGAGACCCAGTACTTC
TRBJ2-7	TRBV11-3	TRBD2	14	.	CASSGGGGSYEQYF	TGTGCCAGCAGCGGCGGGGGGGGAAGTTACGAGCAGTACTTC
TRBJ2-1	TRBV11-2	.	11	.	CASSSYYEQFF	TGTGCCAGCAGCTCCTACTATGAGCAGTTCTTC
TRBJ2-7	TRBV28	TRBD2	17	.	CASSFALGLANRYEQYF	TGTGCCAGCAGTTTCGCCCTCGGACTAGCGAATAGGTACGAGCAGTACTTC
TRBJ1-5	TRBV2	TRBD1	13	.	CASNRDSNQPQHF	TGTGCCAGCAACCGGGACAGTAATCAGCCCCAGCATTTT
TRBJ1-2	TRBV9	.	13	.	CASSLAYNYGYTF	TGTGCCAGCAGCCTCGCCTATAACTATGGCTACACCTTC
TRBJ2-7	TRBV5-4	TRBD1	15	few	CASSPTGTGVPEQYF	TGTGCCAGCAGTCCAACCGGGACAGGAGTTCCCGAGCAGTACTTC
TRBJ1-2	TRBV7-2	.	15	once	CASSLRPVFSGLYTF	TGTGCCAGCAGCTTACGCCCCGTGTTTTCAGGGCTCTACACCTTC
TRBJ2-7	TRBV10-3	.	16	few	CAISKSSSDGTYEQYF	TGTGCCATCAGTAAATCCTCTAGCGATGGGACCTACGAGCAGTACTTC
TRBJ2-2	TRBV7-7	.	13	.	CASSFGVTGELFF	TGTGCCAGCAGCTTTGGAGTAACGGGGGAGCTGTTTTTT
TRBJ2-5	TRBV7-2	.	14	.	CASSLYRVEETQYF	TGTGCCAGCAGCTTGTACAGGGTCGAAGAGACCCAGTACTTC
TRBJ2-4	TRBV11-2	.	19	.	CASSSIRSISGLAKNIQYF	TGTGCCAGCAGCTCCATTAGAAGTATCAGCGGTTTAGCCAAAAACATTCAGTACTTC
TRBJ2-5	TRBV6-5	TRBD1	14	few	CASTRTGRWETQYF	TGTGCCAGCACTCGGACAGGGAGATGGGAGACCCAGTACTTC
TRBJ2-7	TRBV7-2	.	14	.	CASSRGTELYEQYF	TGTGCCAGCAGCCGCGGGACAGAACTTTACGAGCAGTACTTC
TRBJ1-4	TRBV5-1	TRBD1	16	.	CASTVFPGGSNEKLFF	TGCGCCAGCACCGTATTCCCAGGGGGATCTAATGAAAAACTGTTTTTT
TRBJ2-7	TRBV19	.	13	.	CASSILGQNEQYF	TGTGCCAGTAGTATACTCGGACAAAACGAGCAGTACTTC
TRBJ2-3	TRBV18	.	16	.	CASSTRVGNSADTQYF	TGTGCCAGCTCCACCAGGGTCGGAAACTCGGCAGATACGCAGTATTTT
TRBJ2-5	TRBV4-1	TRBD1	18	.	CASGIGQGAKFGGETQYF	TGCGCCAGCGGAATTGGACAGGGGGCGAAATTTGGTGGGGAGACCCAGTACTTC
TRBJ2-1	TRBV4-1	TRBD2	19	.	CASSQDLIGLAGVYNEQFF	TGCGCCAGCAGCCAAGATTTGATAGGGCTAGCGGGAGTTTACAATGAGCAGTTCTTC
TRBJ2-3	TRBV9	.	14	.	CASSVESGTDTQYF	TGTGCCAGCAGCGTCGAGAGCGGGACAGATACGCAGTATTTT
TRBJ1-5	TRBV13	.	13	.	CASSLGPREPQHF	TGTGCCAGCAGCTTAGGCCCGAGGGAGCCCCAGCATTTT
TRBJ1-1	TRBV28	.	14	.	CASTLYGRGTEAFF	TGTGCCAGCACCCTATACGGCAGGGGCACTGAAGCTTTCTTT
TRBJ1-2	TRBV28	.	13	.	CASSPSLGLGYTF	TGTGCCAGCAGTCCGTCATTGGGCCTTGGCTACACCTTC
TRBJ1-2	TRBV5-1	.	14	.	CASSLGDSNYGYTF	TGCGCCAGCAGCTTGGGGGACTCCAACTATGGCTACACCTTC
TRBJ2-2	TRBV4-3	.	18	.	CASSQGPRGGTNTGELFF	TGCGCCAGCAGCCAAGGGCCAAGGGGCGGCACGAACACCGGGGAGCTGTTTTTT
TRBJ1-3	TRBV11-2	TRBD1	14	once	CASSFQGAVNTIYF	TGTGCCAGCAGCTTTCAGGGGGCTGTCAACACCATATATTTT
TRBJ2-5	TRBV4-2	TRBD2	16	few	CASSQEGGGARETQYF	TGTGCCAGCAGCCAAGAAGGCGGGGGGGCCCGGGAGACCCAGTACTTC
TRBJ2-5	TRBV2	.	13	.	CASSGTAKETQYF	TGTGCCAGCAGTGGGACAGCCAAAGAGACCCAGTACTTC
TRBJ2-3	TRBV7-9	TRBD2	17	.	CASSPMASGRITDTQYF	TGTGCCAGCAGCCCGATGGCTAGCGGGAGGATCACAGATACGCAGTATTTT
TRBJ1-1	TRBV27	.	14	.	CASRDNRENTEAFF	TGTGCCAGCAGAGATAACAGGGAAAACACTGAAGCTTTCTTT
TRBJ2-7	TRBV15	.	15	.	CATSRDPGQGDEQYF	TGTGCCACCAGCAGAGATCCCGGGCAGGGCGACGAGCAGTACTTC
TRBJ2-5	TRBV7-9	TRBD1	15	.	CASSIQTGARETQYF	TGTGCCAGCAGCATCCAGACAGGGGCCCGAGAGACCCAGTACTTC
TRBJ2-3	TRBV7-9	.	15	.	CASSPKYTSTDTQYF	TGTGCCAGCAGCCCAAAGTATACTAGCACAGATACGCAGTATTTT
TRBJ1-4	TRBV4-2	TRBD1	19	.	CASSQGQGVWRLANEKLFF	TGTGCCAGCAGCCAAGGACAGGGAGTCTGGAGGTTGGCTAATGAAAAACTGTTTTTT